A single sample gave rise to the 32 T cell receptor beta chains below, sequenced in a study of Ad26.COV2.S vaccination and SARS-CoV-2 variants. Method: immunoSEQ multiplex PCR; TCRdb's copy keeps in-frame clones and lacks some. The data contain approximately 460,000 clones, roughly 87% of them singletons. This sample's treatment: 19 received Ad26.COV2.S at low or high dose, single or two shots; about 5 received placebo; per-sample allocation not given. Samples came from day 63 after the first vaccine or placebo injection. Material: peripheral blood, obtained in a trial of Ad26.COV2.S vaccine versus placebo. These TCRs come from a person aged 18-65 years who received the Ad26.COV2.S COVID-19 vaccine or a placebo.

The V and J genes are TRBV7-3 and TRBJ2-7; possible D gene TRBD2, 5 bases. Trimming cost V 0 bases and J 2 bases, with 11 bases left between them. The CDR3 loop spans 15 amino acids. Per germline, CDR1 SGHTA and CDR2 FQGTGA. The CDR3 region is CASSLTSGTTYEQYF. In nucleotides, the CDR3 is TGTGCCAGCAGCTTAACGTCGGGAACAACCTACGAGCAGTACTTC.

This chain joins TRBV6-5 and TRBJ2-1; 8 nucleotides agree with TRBD2. The CDR3 spans 15 residues. V shed 6 bases, J shed 0 bases, and the junction held 4 bases outside the gene matches. The germline CDR1 and CDR2 sequences are MNHEY and SVGAGI. The CDR3 loop is CASRYSGSSYNEQFF. As DNA, the CDR3 is TGTGCCAGCAGATACAGCGGGAGCTCCTACAATGAGCAGTTCTTC.

V and J are TRBV5-4 and TRBJ2-5, with no clear D. V lost 2 bases and J lost 3, with 8 bases in between. CDR1 and CDR2 from the germline V gene are SGHNT and YYREEE (reference sequence). The CDR3 loop spans 13 amino acids. The CDR3 nucleotides are TGTGCCAGCAGCTTAGACGGCGAAGAGACCCAGTACTTC. Its protein is CASSLDGEETQYF.

The chain is built from TRBV4-1 and TRBJ2-7, with 12 nucleotides matching TRBD2. This CDR3 has 18 residues. In germline, CDR1 is MGHRA, CDR2 YSYEKL. V gave up 4 bases and J gave up 4 bases; unmatched junction bases: 14. CDR3 amino acids: CASSPALAGGWSGYEQYF. CDR3 DNA sequence: TGCGCCAGCAGCCCCGCACTAGCGGGGGGTTGGTCCGGGTACGAGCAGTACTTC.

The chain recombines TRBV2 with TRBJ1-2; D is ambiguous. The CDR3 spans 10 residues. Germline CDR1 is SNHLY and CDR2 is FYNNEI. V was cut by 6 bases and J by 4 bases, with 3 bases left in between. In nucleotides, the CDR3 is TGTGCCAGCAGGACCTATGGCTACACCTTC. Translating it yields CASRTYGYTF.

This chain connects TRBV16 to TRBJ1-5; 9 bases fit TRBD1. Losses at the gene ends were 4 bases for V and 5 bases for J; bases not matched to a gene: 9. There are 16 residues in the CDR3. Per germline, CDR1 KGHSY and CDR2 FQNENV. CDR3 nucleotides: TGTGCCAGCAGCCCGATCGACAGGGGGGGCGATCAGCCCCAGCATTTT. Encoded protein: CASSPIDRGGDQPQHF.

With respect to this clone: One junction end disagrees with the germline gene, perhaps due to a read error. The chain combines TRBV5-4 with TRBJ2-2, with TRBD1 matching over 7 bases. Germline V gene lookup returns CDR1 SGHNT and CDR2 YYREEE (reference sequence). This CDR3 comprises 18 residues. The CDR3 DNA sequence: TGTGCCAGCAGCCATCCTTTATCTAAGGGGGCGAAAACCGGGGAGCTGTTTTTT. Encoded protein: CASSHPLSKGAKTGELFF.

In this sample, this clone turned up once. The chain couples TRBV13 to TRBJ2-7; D remains ambiguous. Trimming stripped 5 bases from V and 0 bases from J, with 14 bases between. CDR1 is PRHDT and CDR2 is FYEKMQ in the germline V gene (reference sequence). This CDR3 comprises 15 residues. CDR3 in DNA: TGTGCCAGCAGCCGGGTGGGAAAAAACTCCTACGAGCAGTACTTC. Protein product: CASSRVGKNSYEQYF.

Note on this clone: Different DNA sequences within this sample yield the same CDR3. This chain uses TRBV29-1 with TRBJ2-6; tentatively, D is TRBD1 (5 bases). CDR3 size: 13 residues. In germline, CDR1 is SQVTM, CDR2 ANQGSEA. Trimming shortened V by 2 bases and J by 3 bases, and 5 bases separated the two germline ends. The CDR3, as DNA: TGCAGCGTTGAACAGGGTGGGGCCAACGTCCTGACTTTC. This codes for CSVEQGGANVLTF. The full variable domain, in which reference TRBV29-1 and TRBJ2-6 provide the parts outside the CDR3, is SAVISQKPSRDICQRGTSLTIQCQVDSQVTMMFWYRQQPGQSLTLIATANQGSEATYESGFVIDKFPISRPNLTFSTLTVSNMSPEDSSIYLCSVEQGGANVLTFGAGSRLTVL.

The rearrangement links TRBV10-2 to TRBJ1-5, with D perhaps matching TRBD1 (5 bases). V lost 4 bases and J lost 4, with 11 bases in between. The V gene's germline CDR1 is WSHSY and CDR2 SAAADI. The CDR3 runs to 14 residues. The CDR3 nucleotides are TGCGCCAGCAGTGGTGGGGCCCTAAATCAGCCCCAGCATTTT. The encoded protein is CASSGGALNQPQHF.

The chain has TRBV28 and TRBJ1-5; D unclear. This CDR3 is 16 amino acids long. V was trimmed by 5 bases and J by 0 bases, leaving 14 bases between them. Germline assignment: CDR1 MDHEN and CDR2 SYDVKM. CDR3: CASSDSGVTSNQPQHF. CDR3 coding DNA: TGTGCCAGCAGTGATTCAGGAGTTACTAGCAATCAGCCCCAGCATTTT.

This chain joins TRBV15 and TRBJ1-5; weak D call: TRBD1 (6 bases). CDR3 length equals 17 residues. V gave up 0 bases and J gave up 0 bases, with 12 bases separating them. Germline loops: CDR1 LNHNV, CDR2 YYDKDF (reference sequence). The CDR3 DNA reads TGTGCCACCAGCAGAGATCCCGGACAGCGTAGCAATCAGCCCCAGCATTTT. Translation: CATSRDPGQRSNQPQHF.

The chain recombines TRBV30 with TRBJ1-5; D is undetermined. There are 13 residues in the CDR3. Trimming pared 5 bases from V and 4 bases from J, leaving 12 bases between. The germline CDR1 and CDR2 sequences are GTSNPN and SVGIG (reference sequence). DNA of the CDR3: TGTGCCTGGGGTGCCGGGCCGAATCAGCCCCAGCATTTT. Its translation: CAWGAGPNQPQHF. The variable domain in full, completed from reference TRBV30 and TRBJ1-5, reads SQTIHQWPATLVQPVGSPLSLECTVEGTSNPNLYWYRQAAGRGLQLLFYSVGIGQISSEVPQNLSASRPQDRQFILSSKKLLLSDSGFYLCAWGAGPNQPQHFGDGTRLSIL.

The gene calls are TRBV29-1 and TRBJ2-3; the match to TRBD2 covers 14 bases. Germline CDR1 reads SQVTM; CDR2 reads ANQGSEA. J gave up 3 bases and V 5 bases, and 4 bases lay outside the gene matches. This CDR3 has 15 residues. The CDR3 DNA is TGCAGCGTTTCCGGGACTAGCGGGAGAACAGATACGCAGTATTTT. Translation gives CSVSGTSGRTDTQYF.

The V gene is TRBV30, the J gene TRBJ1-5, with D possibly being TRBD1 (5 bases). The CDR3 runs 13 residues. The V and J ends lost 1 base and 3 bases respectively, with 7 bases between them. Germline CDR1 and CDR2: GTSNPN and SVGIG (reference sequence). CDR3 coding DNA: TGTGCCTGGAGTGGACAGTTCAATCAGCCCCAGCATTTT. Its translation: CAWSGQFNQPQHF.

The chain links TRBV3-1 (or the pseudogene TRBV3-2) to TRBJ1-6; the D is unclear. Trimming shortened V by 8 bases and J by 5 bases, and 7 bases separated the two germline ends. Looked up from germline, CDR1 is LGHDT and CDR2 is YNNKEL (reference sequence). There are 12 residues in the CDR3. This CDR3 reads CASLGNNSPLHF. The CDR3 nucleotides are TGTGCCAGCCTGGGGAATAATTCACCCCTCCACTTT.

The chain links TRBV4-1 to TRBJ2-1; TRBD2 agrees at 12 bases. This CDR3 comprises 21 residues. V shed 0 bases and J 1 base; nucleotides not matched to a gene: 13. From germline, CDR1 is MGHRA and CDR2 YSYEKL. The CDR3 is CASSQDRGASGRAGSYNEQFF. The CDR3 coding sequence is TGCGCCAGCAGCCAAGATCGTGGGGCTAGCGGGAGGGCCGGGTCCTACAATGAGCAGTTCTTC.

This clone was picked up one time. The chain combines TRBV5-1 with TRBJ1-3, with 9 nucleotides matching TRBD1. The ends lost 3 bases at V and 4 bases at J; junction bases unmatched: 5. CDR1 and CDR2 from the germline V gene are SGHRS and YFSETQ. The CDR3 runs 15 residues. This chain's CDR3 is CASSSGTGYGNTIYF. CDR3 DNA: TGCGCCAGCAGCTCCGGGACAGGGTACGGAAACACCATATATTTT.

J is TRBJ2-1 and V is TRBV13, with unresolved D. This CDR3 is built from 13 residues. Germline CDR1 reads PRHDT; CDR2 reads FYEKMQ (reference sequence). V was pared by 4 bases and J by 5 bases, with 9 bases between. The CDR3 reads CASSSLADNEQFF. Here the CDR3 DNA reads TGTGCCAGCAGCTCTTTGGCGGACAATGAGCAGTTCTTC. The full variable domain, completed using reference TRBV13 and TRBJ2-1, is AAGVIQSPRHLIKEKRETATLKCYPIPRHDTVYWYQQGPGQDPQFLISFYEKMQSDKGSIPDRFSAQQFSDYHSELNMSSLELGDSALYFCASSSLADNEQFFGPGTRLTVL.

This clone showed up just once. The chain employs TRBV11-2 and TRBJ2-2, with D possibly being TRBD1 (6 bases). V shed 0 bases and J shed 6 bases, with 17 bases lying between them. This CDR3 comprises 17 residues. Germline CDR1 reads SGHAT; CDR2 reads FQNNGV. CDR3 nucleotides: TGTGCCAGCAGCTTAGATGGTCCTACAGGGTATTCCGGGGAGCTGTTTTTT. The encoded protein is CASSLDGPTGYSGELFF.

The chain is built from TRBV7-9 and TRBJ1-4, with TRBD1 identical over 8 bases. This CDR3 has 15 amino acids. CDR1 is SEHNR and CDR2 is FQNEAQ in the germline V gene (reference sequence). V gave up 0 bases and J gave up 7 bases; unmatched junction bases: 4. The CDR3 reads CASSLAGTGGEKLFF. The CDR3 coding sequence is TGTGCCAGCAGCTTAGCCGGGACAGGAGGTGAAAAACTGTTTTTT.

V and J are TRBV6-5 and TRBJ1-3; D is ambiguous. Trimming took off 0 bases at V and 3 bases at J, with 9 bases between the two ends. The germline CDR1 and CDR2 sequences are MNHEY and SVGAGI. This CDR3 is built from 15 residues. In DNA form, the CDR3 reads TGTGCCAGCAGTTACTCTTCGGGGATTGGAAACACCATATATTTT. Protein sequence: CASSYSSGIGNTIYF.

The V and J genes are TRBV5-4 and TRBJ2-2; the D gene could be TRBD1 or TRBD2 (5 bases each). Trimming cost V 0 bases and J 5 bases, with 14 bases left between them. The CDR3 has 16 residues. Germline V gene lookup returns CDR1 SGHNT and CDR2 YYREEE (reference sequence). The CDR3 nucleotides are TGTGCCAGCAGCTTGGGAACAGGTTCGGGGACCGGGGAGCTGTTTTTT. Residues: CASSLGTGSGTGELFF.

The rearrangement uses TRBV11-2 and TRBJ1-2; 12 bases are a match to TRBD1. This CDR3 has 17 amino acids. With V trimmed by 5 bases and J by 4 bases, 11 bases remained unmatched. Germline CDR1 reads SGHAT; CDR2 reads FQNNGV. The CDR3 sequence: CASSIIPGQGARYGYTF. The CDR3 coding sequence is TGTGCCAGCAGCATTATACCGGGACAGGGGGCTCGCTATGGCTACACCTTC. The entire variable domain, with the rest obtained from reference TRBV11-2 and TRBJ1-2, is as follows: EAGVAQSPRYKIIEKRQSVAFWCNPISGHATLYWYQQILGQGPKLLIQFQNNGVVDDSQLPKDRFSAERLKGVDSTLKIQPAKLEDSAVYLCASSIIPGQGARYGYTFGSGTRLTVV.

This clone was observed a single time. This sequence joins TRBV29-1 and TRBJ2-7, with D maybe TRBD2 (5 bases). Germline V gene data show CDR1 as SQVTM and CDR2 as ANQGSEA. The V and J ends lost 7 bases and 0 bases respectively, with 16 bases between them. This CDR3 region has 14 residues. The CDR3 DNA reads TGCAGCGCACGGGGAACGACAAGCTCCTACGAGCAGTACTTC. As protein: CSARGTTSSYEQYF.

This chain uses TRBV25-1 with TRBJ2-3; TRBD2 agrees at 8 bases. The CDR3 length is 16 residues. Germline trimming cut 2 bases from V and 2 bases from J; bases unmatched to any gene: 6. Germline values: CDR1 MGHDK, CDR2 SYGVNS. CDR3 residues: CASSELTSGYTDTQYF. Written as DNA, the CDR3 is TGTGCCAGCAGTGAACTTACTAGCGGATACACAGATACGCAGTATTTT.

The chain joins TRBV2 to TRBJ1-2; D might be TRBD1 (6 bases). Germline values: CDR1 SNHLY, CDR2 FYNNEI. V lost 6 bases and J 4 bases, leaving 15 bases between the germline ends. This CDR3 spans 14 amino acids. CDR3: CASSDDRWGYGYTF. CDR3 in DNA: TGTGCCAGCAGCGACGACAGGTGGGGCTATGGCTACACCTTC. Filled out from reference TRBV2 and TRBJ1-2, the complete variable domain reads EPEVTQTPSHQVTQMGQEVILRCVPISNHLYFYWYRQILGQKVEFLVSFYNNEISEKSEIFDDQFSVERPDGSNFTLKIRSTKLEDSAMYFCASSDDRWGYGYTFGSGTRLTVV.

V usage is TRBV18 and J usage is TRBJ1-1; D is possibly TRBD1 (5 bases). CDR3 length equals 15 residues. Germline V gene sequence: CDR1 KGHSH, CDR2 LQKENI. V lost 3 bases to trimming and J lost 4 bases, with 15 bases between them. This CDR3 reads CASSPRRGDVTEAFF. CDR3 DNA: TGTGCCAGCTCACCCCGGCGGGGGGATGTCACTGAAGCTTTCTTT.

The rearrangement links TRBV6-5 to TRBJ1-2; no clear D. The V gene lost 6 bases and the J gene lost 7 bases, with 15 bases spanning the gap. CDR3 length: 13 residues. The germline CDR1 and CDR2 sequences are MNHEY and SVGAGI. CDR3 region: CASSPTYPGGYTF. DNA of the CDR3: TGTGCCAGCAGCCCAACCTACCCCGGTGGCTACACCTTC.

The V gene is TRBV6-6, the J gene TRBJ1-4; TRBD1 matches 7 bases. V was pared by 6 bases and J by 2 bases, with 6 bases of the junction left unmatched. Germline loops: CDR1 MNHNY, CDR2 SVGAGI (reference sequence). This CDR3 spans 15 amino acids. The CDR3 is CASRDGTVTNEKLFF. CDR3 coding DNA: TGTGCCAGCAGGGATGGGACAGTGACTAATGAAAAACTGTTTTTT.

The chain recombines TRBV5-1 with TRBJ2-7, with D possibly TRBD1 on 5 matching bases. The germline V gene encodes CDR1 SGHRS and CDR2 YFSETQ. The V end was cut by 4 bases, the J end by 2 bases, with 19 bases between. The CDR3 is made up of 16 amino acids. The CDR3 nucleotides read TGCGCCAGCAGCCCCATATCAGTTCAAGGGGCCTACGAGCAGTACTTC. This translates into CASSPISVQGAYEQYF.

This sequence joins TRBV4-2 and TRBJ1-2, with 8 bases fitting TRBD1. CDR1 LGHNA and CDR2 YNFKEQ come from the germline V gene. This CDR3 is built from 15 residues. V trimming: 3 bases; J trimming: 4 bases; junction bases outside the gene matches: 7. CDR3 sequence reads: CASSHAGQGVYGYTF. The CDR3 DNA reads as TGTGCCAGCAGCCATGCCGGACAGGGCGTCTATGGCTACACCTTC.